A selection of T cell receptor beta chains follows, all from one sample in a study of blood T cell repertoires in COVID-19. Clones were read by immunoSEQ multiplex PCR, and TCRdb kept only the in-frame ones, dropping some. The data hold approximately 250,000 clones, with about nine tenths observed a single time. Sequenced: PBMCs or T cells enriched from blood (not recorded which). These receptors all stem from a woman aged 40 to 50 with acute COVID-19. Both conserved end residues are part of each CDR3. D genes are given only for firm matches. Clone size is stated in some rows and not others, as once, few, many or a class when expanded.

TRBV27	TRBD1	-	TRBJ1-1	CASALLYRGPKFEAFF	TGTGCCAGCGCCTTACTTTACAGGGGGCCGAAGTTTGAAGCTTTCTTT
TRBV5-4	-	-	TRBJ1-2	CASSPRTVMEGGYTF	TGTGCCAGCAGCCCACGGACAGTTATGGAAGGTGGCTACACCTTC
TRBV5-1	-	-	TRBJ2-2	CASSRSPPNTGELFF	TGCGCCAGCAGCCGGTCGCCACCGAACACCGGGGAGCTGTTTTTT
TRBV27	-	-	TRBJ1-5	CASSRWVLDQPQHF	TGTGCCAGCAGCCGTTGGGTACTAGACCAGCCCCAGCATTTT
TRBV5-1	-	once	TRBJ2-3	CASSLGGGSTDTQYF	TGCGCCAGCAGCTTGGGCGGGGGCAGCACAGATACGCAGTATTTT
TRBV19	-	-	TRBJ2-1	CASRAGNEQFF	TGTGCCAGTAGGGCGGGGAATGAGCAGTTCTTC
TRBV4-3	-	-	TRBJ2-6	CASSQAYRGALGVLTF	TGCGCCAGCAGCCAAGCCTACCGGGGGGCCCTCGGAGTCCTGACTTTC
TRBV11-2	-	-	TRBJ1-2	CASSLGLINYGYTF	TGTGCCAGCAGCCTAGGACTGATAAACTATGGCTACACCTTC
TRBV18	TRBD2	-	TRBJ2-1	CASSPKRGAGEQFF	TGTGCCAGCTCACCAAAGCGGGGGGCCGGTGAGCAGTTCTTC
TRBV18	-	-	TRBJ2-3	CASSPSGGLTSTDTQYF	TGTGCCAGCTCACCGTCGGGGGGCCTTACTAGCACAGATACGCAGTATTTT
TRBV9	-	-	TRBJ1-3	CASSPSGGRNTYSGNTIYF	TGTGCCAGCAGCCCTTCGGGGGGGCGGAATACTTACTCTGGAAACACCATATATTTT
TRBV18	TRBD2	few	TRBJ2-3	CASSPTSGGGSTDTQYF	TGTGCCAGCTCACCGACTAGCGGGGGAGGAAGCACAGATACGCAGTATTTT
TRBV24-1	-	-	TRBJ2-2	CATSDTKGAGELFF	TGTGCCACCAGTGATACCAAAGGGGCCGGGGAGCTGTTTTTT
TRBV6-4	TRBD2	-	TRBJ2-1	CASRPDGGAREQFF	TGTGCCAGCAGGCCCGACGGGGGGGCACGAGAGCAGTTCTTC
TRBV9	-	-	TRBJ2-7	CASSVGWSETYEQYF	TGTGCCAGCAGCGTAGGGTGGTCGGAGACCTACGAGCAGTACTTC
TRBV18	-	-	TRBJ1-1	CASSPTDSRNTEAFF	TGTGCCAGCTCACCAACGGACAGCAGGAACACTGAAGCTTTCTTT
TRBV19	TRBD1	-	TRBJ1-2	CASSERDSSHIGYTF	TGTGCCAGTAGTGAAAGGGACAGTTCGCACATTGGCTACACCTTC
TRBV5-1	-	-	TRBJ1-2	CASSETLYYGYTF	TGCGCCAGCAGCGAAACCCTCTATTATGGCTACACCTTC
TRBV5-1	-	-	TRBJ1-4	CASSLAPGGGEKLFF	TGCGCCAGCAGCTTGGCCCCGGGGGGGGGAGAAAAACTGTTTTTT
TRBV7-9	-	-	TRBJ2-3	CASSEVGRSSTDTQYF	TGTGCCAGCAGCGAAGTGGGGAGATCTAGCACAGATACGCAGTATTTT
TRBV24-1	-	-	TRBJ1-1	CATGGGSDTEAFF	TGTGCCACCGGGGGGGGGTCGGACACTGAAGCTTTCTTT
TRBV2	-	-	TRBJ2-2	CASSEVLEWDTGELFF	TGTGCCAGCAGTGAAGTCCTAGAGTGGGACACCGGGGAGCTGTTTTTT
TRBV5-1	TRBD2	-	TRBJ2-7	CASSFGRGYEQYF	TGCGCCAGCAGCTTCGGGCGGGGGTACGAGCAGTACTTC
TRBV6-5	TRBD1	-	TRBJ1-2	CASTPGQPYGYTF	TGTGCCAGCACCCCGGGACAGCCCTATGGCTACACCTTC
TRBV5-1	TRBD2	-	TRBJ2-1	CASSRTSGSEQFF	TGCGCCAGCAGCAGGACTAGCGGGAGTGAGCAGTTCTTC
TRBV7-2	-	-	TRBJ2-1	CASRAPGSSYNEQFF	TGTGCCAGCAGAGCCCCGGGGAGCTCCTACAATGAGCAGTTCTTC
TRBV6-1	-	-	TRBJ1-4	CASSEGEIEKLFF	TGTGCCAGCAGTGAAGGGGAGATTGAAAAACTGTTTTTT
TRBV6-2/TRBV6-3	-	-	TRBJ1-1	CASSYSPGGYTEAFF	TGTGCCAGCAGTTACTCTCCGGGAGGCTACACTGAAGCTTTCTTT
TRBV6-1	TRBD1	-	TRBJ1-1	CASSEQGEVTEAFF	TGTGCCAGCAGTGAGCAGGGGGAGGTGACTGAAGCTTTCTTT
TRBV30	-	-	TRBJ2-3	CAWSVGLALDTQYF	TGTGCCTGGAGTGTTGGGCTAGCCCTAGATACGCAGTATTTT
TRBV5-1	-	once	TRBJ2-1	CASSLVGQQHNEQFF	TGCGCCAGCAGCTTGGTAGGACAGCAACACAATGAGCAGTTCTTC
TRBV7-2	-	-	TRBJ1-4	CASRPGDATNEKLFF	TGTGCCAGCCGACCCGGAGACGCAACTAATGAAAAACTGTTTTTT
TRBV19	-	-	TRBJ1-4	CASSIRGINEKLFF	TGTGCCAGTAGTATCCGGGGAATTAATGAAAAACTGTTTTTT
TRBV11-3	-	-	TRBJ2-1	CASSLGGLAVYNEQFF	TGTGCCAGCAGCTTAGGAGGGCTAGCAGTCTACAATGAGCAGTTCTTC
TRBV6-2/TRBV6-3	TRBD2	-	TRBJ2-1	CASSLRRLAGDPVYNEQFF	TGTGCCAGCAGTTTGCGGAGGCTAGCGGGAGACCCAGTCTACAATGAGCAGTTCTTC
TRBV12-3/TRBV12-4	-	-	TRBJ2-1	CASSQEGEQFF	TGTGCCAGCAGTCAGGAGGGTGAGCAGTTCTTC
TRBV11-3	-	-	TRBJ2-3	CASSSRREANTDTQYF	TGTGCCAGCAGCTCCAGGCGGGAAGCTAACACAGATACGCAGTATTTT
TRBV25-1	TRBD1	-	TRBJ1-4	CASRTGVNEKLFF	TGTGCCAGCAGGACAGGGGTAAATGAAAAACTGTTTTTT
TRBV4-3	-	-	TRBJ2-1	CASSQDRARATFF	TGCGCCAGCAGCCAAGATCGTGCCAGGGCCACGTTCTTC
TRBV5-1	-	-	TRBJ1-3	CASSTGSRSGNTIYF	TGCGCCAGCAGCACAGGGTCACGGTCTGGAAACACCATATATTTT
TRBV9	TRBD1	-	TRBJ2-7	CASSEGHRGMTEQYF	TGTGCCAGCAGCGAGGGACACAGGGGTATGACCGAGCAGTACTTC
TRBV7-2	TRBD1	-	TRBJ1-2	CASSLDRFGYTF	TGTGCCAGCAGCTTGGACAGGTTTGGCTACACCTTC
TRBV5-1	-	-	TRBJ2-1	CASSLSDNEQFF	TGCGCCAGCAGCTTATCCGACAATGAGCAGTTCTTC
TRBV24-1	TRBD1	-	TRBJ1-5	CATTNRGQEQPQHF	TGTGCCACCACCAACAGGGGGCAGGAACAGCCCCAGCATTTT
TRBV29-1	TRBD1	-	TRBJ2-3	CSELGQDSSTDTQYF	TGCAGCGAACTAGGACAGGACTCTAGCACAGATACGCAGTATTTT
TRBV3-1/TRBV3-2	TRBD2	-	TRBJ2-3	CASSPFSGGLRDTQYF	TGTGCCAGCAGCCCCTTTTCGGGAGGACTTCGGGATACGCAGTATTTT
TRBV7-2	-	-	TRBJ1-2	CASSPGWGVNGYTF	TGTGCCAGCAGCCCCGGGTGGGGGGTCAATGGCTACACCTTC
TRBV6-5	TRBD1	-	TRBJ1-3	CASHPTGSNTIYF	TGTGCCAGCCACCCGACAGGGTCGAACACCATATATTTT
TRBV4-3	TRBD1	-	TRBJ2-1	CASSQDSPDRGSSSYNEQFF	TGCGCCAGCAGCCAAGATTCCCCGGACAGGGGGTCGAGCTCCTACAATGAGCAGTTCTTC
TRBV25-1	-	-	TRBJ2-2	CASRTRYTGELFF	TGTGCCAGCAGGACTAGGTATACCGGGGAGCTGTTTTTT
TRBV7-8	-	-	TRBJ2-7	CASSPTVYEQYF	TGTGCCAGCAGCCCTACAGTCTACGAGCAGTACTTC
TRBV2	TRBD2	-	TRBJ2-3	CASSEGTSSTDTQYF	TGTGCCAGCAGTGAAGGGACTAGTAGCACAGATACGCAGTATTTT
TRBV7-9	TRBD2	-	TRBJ2-1	CASSLGLAAYNEQFF	TGTGCCAGCAGCTTGGGCCTAGCGGCATACAATGAGCAGTTCTTC
TRBV11-2	-	-	TRBJ1-6	CASSLTGGSPLHF	TGTGCCAGCAGCTTAACGGGGGGGTCACCCCTCCACTTT
TRBV9	-	-	TRBJ1-2	CASSVGAGHYGYTF	TGTGCCAGCAGCGTAGGAGCGGGTCACTATGGCTACACCTTC
TRBV21-1	-	-	TRBJ2-5	CASSSRETQYF	TGTGCCAGCAGCTCCCGGGAGACCCAGTACTTC
TRBV6-2/TRBV6-3	-	-	TRBJ1-2	CASSNPQGGIGYTF	TGTGCCAGCAGTAACCCACAGGGCGGTATTGGCTACACCTTC
TRBV27	TRBD1	-	TRBJ2-3	CASSSGTGSRPTQYF	TGTGCCAGCAGTTCCGGGACAGGCTCCCGACCTACGCAGTATTTT
TRBV4-2	-	-	TRBJ1-3	CASSQEVRVSGNTIYF	TGTGCCAGCAGCCAAGAAGTCCGGGTCTCTGGAAACACCATATATTTT